This paragraph covers one T cell receptor beta chain sequence. What it binds is not known. CDR1 is SGDLS and CDR2 is YYNGEE in the germline V gene. This CDR3 is built from 16 residues. V dropped 0 bases and J dropped 2; count of bases not matched to a gene: 5. Sequencing used immunoSEQ multiplex PCR; TCRdb keeps in-frame clones, though not all of them. The data show around 97,000 clones, approximately 79% seen once. The sample belongs to a study of T cell clones after liver transplantation. Study details: Without induction therapy, subjects received standard immunosuppression until 12-24 months post-transplant.

Study-wide results and caveats: Compared with third party-reactive sequences, donor-reactive ones declined more, independent of withdrawal success. In 5 of 8 subjects, circulating graft-donor-reactive CD4 TCRbeta sequences fell significantly after transplant.

The input for sequencing was CD4+ T cells from blood, taken around 49 months after liver transplant. This clonotype originated in a human patient who received a liver transplant. Part of the T cells may come from the graft donor. This sequence joins TRBV9 and TRBJ2-7; TRBD2 matches 10 bases. The CDR3 sequence is CASSVGQRGGAYEQYF. CDR3 sequence (DNA): TGTGCCAGCAGCGTAGGACAGCGGGGGGGCGCCTACGAGCAGTACTTC.